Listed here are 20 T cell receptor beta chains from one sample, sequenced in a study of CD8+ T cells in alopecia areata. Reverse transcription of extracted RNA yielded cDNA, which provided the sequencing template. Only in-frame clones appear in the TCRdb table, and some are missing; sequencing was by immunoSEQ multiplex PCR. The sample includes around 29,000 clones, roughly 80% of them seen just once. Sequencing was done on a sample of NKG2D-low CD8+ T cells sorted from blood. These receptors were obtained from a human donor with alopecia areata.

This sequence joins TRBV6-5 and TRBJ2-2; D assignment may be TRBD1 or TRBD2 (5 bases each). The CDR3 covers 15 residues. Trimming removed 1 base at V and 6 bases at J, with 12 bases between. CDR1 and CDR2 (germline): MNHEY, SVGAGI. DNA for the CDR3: TGTGCCAGCAGTTACTTGGGGGAGTACCCCGGGGAGCTGTTTTTT. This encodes CASSYLGEYPGELFF.

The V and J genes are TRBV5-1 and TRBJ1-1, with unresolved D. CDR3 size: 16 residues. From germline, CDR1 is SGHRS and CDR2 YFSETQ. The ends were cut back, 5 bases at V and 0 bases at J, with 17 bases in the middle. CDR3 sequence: CASRPASLTLNTEAFF. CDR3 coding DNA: TGCGCCAGCAGACCGGCTTCCCTCACCCTGAACACTGAAGCTTTCTTT.

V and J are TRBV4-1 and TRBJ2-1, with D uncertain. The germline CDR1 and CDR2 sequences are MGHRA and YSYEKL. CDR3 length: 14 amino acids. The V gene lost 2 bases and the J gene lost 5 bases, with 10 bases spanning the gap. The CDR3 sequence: CASSQFFSDNEQFF. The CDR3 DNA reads TGCGCCAGCAGCCAATTCTTCAGTGACAATGAGCAGTTCTTC.

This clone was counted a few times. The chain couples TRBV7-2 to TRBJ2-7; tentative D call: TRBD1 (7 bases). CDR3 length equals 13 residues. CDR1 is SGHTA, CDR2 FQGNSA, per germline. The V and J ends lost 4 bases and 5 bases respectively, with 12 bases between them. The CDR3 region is CASSYRGLHEQYF. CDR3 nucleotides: TGTGCCAGCAGCTACAGGGGACTGCACGAGCAGTACTTC. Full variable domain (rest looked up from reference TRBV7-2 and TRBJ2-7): GAGVSQSPSNKVTEKGKDVELRCDPISGHTALYWYRQSLGQGLEFLIYFQGNSAPDKSGLPSDRFSAERTGGSVSTLTIQRTQQEDSAVYLCASSYRGLHEQYFGPGTRLTVT.

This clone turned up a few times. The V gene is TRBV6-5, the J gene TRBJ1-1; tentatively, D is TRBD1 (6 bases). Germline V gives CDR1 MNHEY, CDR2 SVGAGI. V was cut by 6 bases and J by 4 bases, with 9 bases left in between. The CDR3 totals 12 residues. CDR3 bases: TGTGCCAGCAGAAAGACAGGCACTGAAGCTTTCTTT. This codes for CASRKTGTEAFF.

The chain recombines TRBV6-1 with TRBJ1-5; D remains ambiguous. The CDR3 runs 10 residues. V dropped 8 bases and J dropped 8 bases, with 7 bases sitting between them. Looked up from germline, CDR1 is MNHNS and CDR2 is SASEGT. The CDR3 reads CASGLEPQHF. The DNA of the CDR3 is TGTGCCAGCGGGTTGGAGCCCCAGCATTTT.

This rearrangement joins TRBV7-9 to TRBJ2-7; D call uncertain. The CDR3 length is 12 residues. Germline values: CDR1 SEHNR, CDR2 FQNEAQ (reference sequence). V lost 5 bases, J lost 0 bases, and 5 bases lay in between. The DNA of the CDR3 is TGTGCCAGCAGCCAAATCTCCTACGAGCAGTACTTC. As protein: CASSQISYEQYF.

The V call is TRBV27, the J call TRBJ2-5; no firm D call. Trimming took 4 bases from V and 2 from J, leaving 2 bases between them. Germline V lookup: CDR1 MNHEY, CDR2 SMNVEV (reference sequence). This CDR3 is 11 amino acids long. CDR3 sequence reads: CASSSQETQYF. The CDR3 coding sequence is TGTGCCAGCAGTTCTCAAGAGACCCAGTACTTC.

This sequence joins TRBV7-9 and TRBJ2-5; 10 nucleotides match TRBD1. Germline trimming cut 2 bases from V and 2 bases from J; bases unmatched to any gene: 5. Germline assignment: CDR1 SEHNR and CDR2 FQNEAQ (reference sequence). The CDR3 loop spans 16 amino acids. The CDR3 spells CASSLTGTGAQETQYF. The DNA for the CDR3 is TGTGCCAGCAGCTTAACCGGGACAGGGGCACAAGAGACCCAGTACTTC.

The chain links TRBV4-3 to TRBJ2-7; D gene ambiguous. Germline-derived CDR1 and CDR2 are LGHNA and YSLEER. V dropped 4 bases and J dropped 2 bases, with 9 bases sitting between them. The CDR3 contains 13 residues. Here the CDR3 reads CASSPGRAYEQYF. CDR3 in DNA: TGCGCCAGCAGCCCTGGACGGGCCTACGAGCAGTACTTC.

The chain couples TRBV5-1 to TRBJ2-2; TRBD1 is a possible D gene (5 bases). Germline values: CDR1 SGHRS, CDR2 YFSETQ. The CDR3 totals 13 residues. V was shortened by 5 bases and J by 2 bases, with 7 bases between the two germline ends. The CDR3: CASRTDNTGELFF. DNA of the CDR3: TGCGCCAGCAGGACAGATAACACCGGGGAGCTGTTTTTT.

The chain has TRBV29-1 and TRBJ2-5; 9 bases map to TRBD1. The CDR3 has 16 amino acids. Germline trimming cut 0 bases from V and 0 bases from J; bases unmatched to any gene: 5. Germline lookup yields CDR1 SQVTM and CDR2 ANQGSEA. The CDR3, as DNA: TGCAGCGTTGAAGAGGTATACAGGGGGCACCAAGAGACCCAGTACTTC. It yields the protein CSVEEVYRGHQETQYF.

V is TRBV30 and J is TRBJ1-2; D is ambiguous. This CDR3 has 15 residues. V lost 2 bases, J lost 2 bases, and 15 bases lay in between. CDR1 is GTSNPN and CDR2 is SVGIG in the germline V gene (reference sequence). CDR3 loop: CAWSTPDSTNYGYTF. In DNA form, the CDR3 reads TGTGCCTGGAGTACCCCTGACTCAACGAACTATGGCTACACCTTC.

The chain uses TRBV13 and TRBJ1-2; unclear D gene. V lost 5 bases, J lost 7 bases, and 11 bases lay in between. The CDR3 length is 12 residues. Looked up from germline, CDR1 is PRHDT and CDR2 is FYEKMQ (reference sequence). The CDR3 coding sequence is TGTGCCAGCAGCCTTCAAAGGACTGGCTACACCTTC. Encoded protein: CASSLQRTGYTF.

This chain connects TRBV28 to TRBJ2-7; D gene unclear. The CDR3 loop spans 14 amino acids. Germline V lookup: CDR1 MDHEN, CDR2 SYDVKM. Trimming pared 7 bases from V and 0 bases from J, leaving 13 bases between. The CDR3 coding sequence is TGTGCCAGCACCCTGGGCAGACTCTCCTACGAGCAGTACTTC. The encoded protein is CASTLGRLSYEQYF.

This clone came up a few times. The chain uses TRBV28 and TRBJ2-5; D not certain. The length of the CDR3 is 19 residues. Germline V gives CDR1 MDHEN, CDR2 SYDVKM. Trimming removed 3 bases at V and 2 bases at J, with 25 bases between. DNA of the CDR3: TGTGCCAGCAGTTTCGTAGGGAAGCCCATGCAAACGGAGCAAGAGACCCAGTACTTC. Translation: CASSFVGKPMQTEQETQYF.

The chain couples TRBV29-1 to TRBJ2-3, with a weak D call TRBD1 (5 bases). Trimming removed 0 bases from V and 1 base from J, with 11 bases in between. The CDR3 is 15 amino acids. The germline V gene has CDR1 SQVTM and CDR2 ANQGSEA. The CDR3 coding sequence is TGCAGCGTTGAAGAGGTAGGGGTCGGCACAGATACGCAGTATTTT. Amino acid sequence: CSVEEVGVGTDTQYF.

The CDR3 is CASSRRGKGEQYF. The CDR3 DNA reads TGTGCCAGCAGCCGACGGGGGAAGGGCGAGCAGTACTTC. The V gene is TRBV7-8, the J gene TRBJ2-7, with D possibly being TRBD2 (6 bases). V was trimmed by 5 bases and J by 6 bases, leaving 14 bases between them. The CDR3 sequence is 13 residues long. Looked up from germline, CDR1 is SGHVS and CDR2 is FQNEAQ.

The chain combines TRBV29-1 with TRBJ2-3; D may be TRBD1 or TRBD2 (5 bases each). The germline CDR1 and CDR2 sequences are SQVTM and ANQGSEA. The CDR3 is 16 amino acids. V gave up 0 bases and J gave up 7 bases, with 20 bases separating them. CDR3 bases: TGCAGCGTTGAAGATCGGGACGCAAACGGACGTTATACGCAGTATTTT. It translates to CSVEDRDANGRYTQYF.

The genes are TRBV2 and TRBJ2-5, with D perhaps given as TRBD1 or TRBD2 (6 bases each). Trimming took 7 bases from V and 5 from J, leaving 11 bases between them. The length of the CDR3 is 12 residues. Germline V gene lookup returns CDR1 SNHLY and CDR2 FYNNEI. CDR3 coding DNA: TGTGCCAGCACGGGGGCAGGGGAGACCCAGTACTTC. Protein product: CASTGAGETQYF.